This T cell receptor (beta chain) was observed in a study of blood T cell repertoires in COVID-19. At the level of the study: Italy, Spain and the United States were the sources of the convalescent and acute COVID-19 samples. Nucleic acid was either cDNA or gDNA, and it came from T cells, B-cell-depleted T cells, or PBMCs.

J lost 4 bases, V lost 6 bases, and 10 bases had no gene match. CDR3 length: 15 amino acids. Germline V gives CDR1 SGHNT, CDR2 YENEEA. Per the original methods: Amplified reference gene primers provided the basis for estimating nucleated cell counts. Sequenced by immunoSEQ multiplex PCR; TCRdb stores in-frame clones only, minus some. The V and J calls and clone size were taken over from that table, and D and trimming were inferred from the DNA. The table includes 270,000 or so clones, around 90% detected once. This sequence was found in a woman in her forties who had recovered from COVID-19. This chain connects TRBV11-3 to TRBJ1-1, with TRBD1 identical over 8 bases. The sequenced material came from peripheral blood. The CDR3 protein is CASSRSGQGVTEAFF. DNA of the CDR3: TGTGCCAGCAGTCGCTCAGGACAGGGTGTCACTGAAGCTTTCTTT.